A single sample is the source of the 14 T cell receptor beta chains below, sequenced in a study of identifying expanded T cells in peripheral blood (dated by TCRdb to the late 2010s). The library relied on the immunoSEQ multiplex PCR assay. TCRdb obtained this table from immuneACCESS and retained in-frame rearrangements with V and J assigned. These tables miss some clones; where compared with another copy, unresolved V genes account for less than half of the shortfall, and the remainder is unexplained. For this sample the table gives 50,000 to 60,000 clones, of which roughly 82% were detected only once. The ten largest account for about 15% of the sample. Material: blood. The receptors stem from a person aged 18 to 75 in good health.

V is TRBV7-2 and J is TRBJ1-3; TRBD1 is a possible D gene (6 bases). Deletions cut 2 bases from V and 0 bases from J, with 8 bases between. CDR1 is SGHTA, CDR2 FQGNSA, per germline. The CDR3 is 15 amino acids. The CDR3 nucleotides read TGTGCCAGCAGCTTATGGGACACCTCTGGAAACACCATATATTTT. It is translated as CASSLWDTSGNTIYF.

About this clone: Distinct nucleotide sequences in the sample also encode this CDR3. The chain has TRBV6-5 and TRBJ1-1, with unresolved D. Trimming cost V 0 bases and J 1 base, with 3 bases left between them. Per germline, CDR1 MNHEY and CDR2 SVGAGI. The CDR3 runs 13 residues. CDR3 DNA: TGTGCCAGCAGTTACTCGAGGAACACTGAAGCTTTCTTT. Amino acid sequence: CASSYSRNTEAFF.

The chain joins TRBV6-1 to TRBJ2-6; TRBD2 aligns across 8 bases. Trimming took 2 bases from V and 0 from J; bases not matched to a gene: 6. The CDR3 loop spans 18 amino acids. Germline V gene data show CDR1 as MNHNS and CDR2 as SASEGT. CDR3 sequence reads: CASSESSGPLSGANVLTF. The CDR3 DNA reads TGTGCCAGCAGTGAATCTAGCGGGCCCCTCTCTGGGGCCAACGTCCTGACTTTC.

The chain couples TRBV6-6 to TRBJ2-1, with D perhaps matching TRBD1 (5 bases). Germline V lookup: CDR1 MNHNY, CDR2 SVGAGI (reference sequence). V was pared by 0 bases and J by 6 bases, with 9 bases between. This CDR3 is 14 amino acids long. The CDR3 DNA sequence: TGTGCCAGCAGTTACTCAAGTGACAGCAATGAGCAGTTCTTC. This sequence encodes CASSYSSDSNEQFF.

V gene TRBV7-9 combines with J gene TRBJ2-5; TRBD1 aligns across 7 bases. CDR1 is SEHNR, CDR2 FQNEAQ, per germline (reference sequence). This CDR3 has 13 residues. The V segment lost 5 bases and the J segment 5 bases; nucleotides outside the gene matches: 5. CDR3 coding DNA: TGTGCCAGCAGCCGCACAGGGGTCGAGACCCAGTACTTC. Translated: CASSRTGVETQYF.

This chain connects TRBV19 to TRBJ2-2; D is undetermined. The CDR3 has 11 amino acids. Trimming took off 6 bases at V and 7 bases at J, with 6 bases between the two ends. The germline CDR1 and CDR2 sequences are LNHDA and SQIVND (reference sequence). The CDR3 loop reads CASRTSGELFF. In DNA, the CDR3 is TGTGCCAGTAGAACGAGCGGGGAGCTGTTTTTT.

CDR3 DNA: TGTGCCAGCAAAGACGGGGGTTCGACCTACAATGAGCAGTTCTTC. Translating it yields CASKDGGSTYNEQFF. The chain links TRBV5-4 to TRBJ2-1, with D possibly TRBD2 on 6 matching bases. The CDR3 spans 15 residues. V lost 6 bases and J lost 2, with 15 bases in between. Germline V gives CDR1 SGHNT, CDR2 YYREEE (reference sequence).

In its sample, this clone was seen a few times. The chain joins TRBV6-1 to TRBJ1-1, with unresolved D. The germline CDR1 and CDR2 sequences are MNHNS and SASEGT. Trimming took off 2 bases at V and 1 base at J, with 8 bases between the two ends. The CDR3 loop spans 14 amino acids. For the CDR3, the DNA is TGTGCCAGCAGTGAAAAAATGGAGAACACTGAAGCTTTCTTT. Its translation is CASSEKMENTEAFF.

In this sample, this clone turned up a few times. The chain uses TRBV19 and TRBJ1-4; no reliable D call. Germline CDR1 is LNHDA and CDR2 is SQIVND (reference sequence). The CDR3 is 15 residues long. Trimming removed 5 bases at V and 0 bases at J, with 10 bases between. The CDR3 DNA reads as TGTGCCAGTAGTCCAAGATTCGCAACTAATGAAAAACTGTTTTTT. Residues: CASSPRFATNEKLFF.

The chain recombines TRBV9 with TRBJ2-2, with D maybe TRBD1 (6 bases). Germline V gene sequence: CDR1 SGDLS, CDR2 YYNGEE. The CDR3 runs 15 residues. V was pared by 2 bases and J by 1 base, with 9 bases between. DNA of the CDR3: TGTGCCAGCAGCGTGACGACAGGGAACACCGGGGAGCTGTTTTTT. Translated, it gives CASSVTTGNTGELFF.

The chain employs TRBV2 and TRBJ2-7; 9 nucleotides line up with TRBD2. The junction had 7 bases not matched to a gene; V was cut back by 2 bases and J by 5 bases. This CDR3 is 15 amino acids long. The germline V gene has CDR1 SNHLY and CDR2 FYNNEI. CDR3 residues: CASSEPTGLADEQYF. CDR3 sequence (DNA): TGTGCCAGCAGTGAACCCACGGGACTAGCTGACGAGCAGTACTTC. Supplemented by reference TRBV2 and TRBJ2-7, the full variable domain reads EPEVTQTPSHQVTQMGQEVILRCVPISNHLYFYWYRQILGQKVEFLVSFYNNEISEKSEIFDDQFSVERPDGSNFTLKIRSTKLEDSAMYFCASSEPTGLADEQYFGPGTRLTVT.

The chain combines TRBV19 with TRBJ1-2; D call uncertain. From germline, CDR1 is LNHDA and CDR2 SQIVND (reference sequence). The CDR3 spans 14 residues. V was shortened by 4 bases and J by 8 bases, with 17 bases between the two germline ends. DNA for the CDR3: TGTGCCAGTAGTACGACCGTGGACGGGATCGGCTACACCTTC. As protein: CASSTTVDGIGYTF.

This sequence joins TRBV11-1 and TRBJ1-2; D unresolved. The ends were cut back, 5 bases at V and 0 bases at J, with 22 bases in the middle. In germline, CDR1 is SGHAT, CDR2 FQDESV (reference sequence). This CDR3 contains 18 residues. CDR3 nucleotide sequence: TGTGCCAGCAGCCTTCCTCGGGCCCAGTCTCCACCTAACTATGGCTACACCTTC. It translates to CASSLPRAQSPPNYGYTF.

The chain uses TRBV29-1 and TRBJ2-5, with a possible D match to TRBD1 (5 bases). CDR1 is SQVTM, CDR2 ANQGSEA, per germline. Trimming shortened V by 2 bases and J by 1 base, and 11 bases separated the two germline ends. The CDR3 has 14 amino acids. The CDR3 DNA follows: TGCAGCGTTGAAATCCCCAGGGTCCAAGAGACCCAGTACTTC. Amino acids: CSVEIPRVQETQYF.